This T cell receptor beta chain was sequenced for a study of T-cell memory formation after mild COVID-19. General study findings and limits: Among contracting clones, CD4+ were mainly CM/EM and CD8+ enriched in EMRA. Prior to infection, memory already included some responding clones, suggesting cross-reactive memory joined. Clones contracting over day 15 to 85 were CD4/CD8 balanced, with later expanders leaning CD4+.

In the case of this clonotype: Antigen unknown.

5'RACE, which relied on constant-segment primers, yielded TCR alpha and TCR beta cDNA libraries carrying sample barcodes and UMIs. TCRdb recomputed calls from the 5' RACE reads with MiXCR, one row per CDR3 protein. The data contain about 250,000 distinct CDR3 sequences, 15% of them seen just once; the ten biggest clones take up under 2.5%. Sample: PBMCs or a T cell subset sorted from them (not recorded which). This sequence was found in an adult woman who had mild COVID-19 (a few samples of this study predate the infection). Cell type and time point are not known.

The DNA for the CDR3 is TGTGCCAGCAGCTTAGCGGGGGACAGGCCGCGTTCTGAAGCTTTCTTT. Amino acids: CASSLAGDRPRSEAFF. The J gene is TRBJ1-1, the V gene TRBV7-2, with 8 positions matching TRBD1. Germline assignment: CDR1 SGHTA and CDR2 FQGNSA. This CDR3 has 16 residues. The J segment lost 6 bases and the V segment lost 0 bases, leaving 9 bases of the junction unmatched.